One and the same sample provided the 27 T cell receptor beta chains below, sequenced in a study of chemoradiotherapy in HPV16-positive cancers (dated by TCRdb to between 2021 and 2023). Library generation was performed with the immunoSEQ multiplex PCR assay. Entries here come from immuneACCESS through TCRdb and include only in-frame sequences with V and J called. Some clones fail to appear in such tables; in the studies checked, an unresolved V gene covers under half of the shortfall, and the cause of the remainder is unknown. This sample has approximately 20,000 clones in its table, and over 75% of those were observed once. The leading ten clones occupy roughly 2.3% of the sample. The sample here was blood, taken from a patient who underwent chemoradiotherapy. Every receptor here comes from a human donor with HPV-associated anogenital cancer.

In its sample, this clone was seen a few times. The chain combines TRBV2 with TRBJ1-1, with D uncertain. Germline loops: CDR1 SNHLY, CDR2 FYNNEI. The V gene lost 2 bases and the J gene lost 1 base, with 11 bases spanning the gap. The CDR3 length is 15 residues. The DNA for the CDR3 is TGTGCCAGCAGTGAATTTGGCCCTTCGAACACTGAAGCTTTCTTT. Its protein is CASSEFGPSNTEAFF. Together with reference TRBV2 and TRBJ1-1, the CDR3 gives the full variable domain: EPEVTQTPSHQVTQMGQEVILRCVPISNHLYFYWYRQILGQKVEFLVSFYNNEISEKSEIFDDQFSVERPDGSNFTLKIRSTKLEDSAMYFCASSEFGPSNTEAFFGQGTRLTVV.

The chain recombines TRBV11-3 with TRBJ2-5, with D perhaps TRBD2 (6 bases). The DNA end lines up better with TRBJ2-7; the J call may be wrong. This CDR3 is built from 16 residues. Looked up from germline, CDR1 is SGHNT and CDR2 is YENEEA. CDR3 in DNA: TGTGCCAGCAGCAAAGGGACTCAACAAATAACCTACGAGCAGTACTTC. Translation: CASSKGTQQITYEQYF.

This rearrangement joins TRBV5-5 to TRBJ2-3; D unresolved. This CDR3 contains 16 residues. Between the trimmed V and J ends, which lost 1 base and 3 bases, there was a span of 15 bases. In germline, CDR1 is SGHKS, CDR2 YYEKEE (reference sequence). CDR3 nucleotide sequence: TGTGCCAGCAGCTTGATTGTCTCCCGGGCGACAGATACGCAGTATTTT. Encoded protein: CASSLIVSRATDTQYF. Complete variable domain (other parts from reference TRBV5-5 and TRBJ2-3): DAGVTQSPTHLIKTRGQQVTLRCSPISGHKSVSWYQQVLGQGPQFIFQYYEKEERGRGNFPDRFSARQFPNYSSELNVNALLLGDSALYLCASSLIVSRATDTQYFGPGTRLTVL.

This clone was observed once. The J gene is TRBJ1-2, the V gene TRBV18; TRBD1 matches 7 bases. V shed 6 bases, J shed 7 bases, and the junction held 5 bases outside the gene matches. Germline CDR1 and CDR2: KGHSH and LQKENI. The CDR3 totals 12 residues. CDR3 coding DNA: TGTGCCAGCTCGGACAGGCCGGGTGGCTACACCTTC. It translates to CASSDRPGGYTF.

The CDR3 region is CASSLVRGETQYF. The CDR3 DNA reads as TGTGCCAGCAGCTTAGTGCGAGGAGAGACCCAGTACTTC. The chain joins TRBV7-2 to TRBJ2-5; D is uncertain. The V gene's germline CDR1 is SGHTA and CDR2 FQGNSA. V lost 1 base to trimming and J lost 4 bases, with 7 bases between them. This CDR3 has 13 residues.

The rearrangement uses TRBV7-2 and TRBJ2-7; D possibly matches TRBD1 or TRBD2 (6 bases each). The V and J ends lost 1 base and 6 bases respectively, with 16 bases between them. Germline CDR1 is SGHTA and CDR2 is FQGNSA. This CDR3 region has 15 residues. The CDR3 sequence is CASSLVSGEAGEQYF. The CDR3 DNA sequence: TGTGCCAGCAGCTTAGTCTCAGGGGAGGCGGGCGAGCAGTACTTC. The variable domain in full, completed from reference TRBV7-2 and TRBJ2-7, reads GAGVSQSPSNKVTEKGKDVELRCDPISGHTALYWYRQSLGQGLEFLIYFQGNSAPDKSGLPSDRFSAERTGGSVSTLTIQRTQQEDSAVYLCASSLVSGEAGEQYFGPGTRLTVT.

CDR3 protein: CASSLRPLSPSSYEQYF. CDR3 DNA: TGTGCCAGCAGTCTTAGGCCGTTATCTCCGAGCTCCTACGAGCAGTACTTC. The chain combines TRBV27 with TRBJ2-7; D remains ambiguous. The V end lost 5 bases, the J end lost 0 bases, and 20 bases lay between the germline ends. The length of the CDR3 is 17 residues. Germline lookup yields CDR1 MNHEY and CDR2 SMNVEV (reference sequence).

The chain joins TRBV29-1 to TRBJ1-2; 7 positions agree with TRBD1. CDR3 length: 14 residues. Germline V gene data show CDR1 as SQVTM and CDR2 as ANQGSEA. V trimming: 0 bases; J trimming: 2 bases; junction bases outside the gene matches: 3. CDR3 nucleotides: TGCAGCGTTGAAGAGGGACAGCCAAACTATGGCTACACCTTC. It yields the protein CSVEEGQPNYGYTF.

This clone has only one observation. The chain joins TRBV11-3 to TRBJ2-7; D possibly matches TRBD1 or TRBD2 (6 bases each). CDR1 SGHNT and CDR2 YENEEA come from the germline V gene. Trimming cost V 5 bases and J 3 bases, with 14 bases left between them. The CDR3 length is 14 residues. CDR3 region: CASSPTGGHYEQYF. In DNA form, the CDR3 reads TGTGCCAGCAGCCCAACCGGGGGCCACTACGAGCAGTACTTC. The full variable domain, with the rest looked up from reference TRBV11-3 and TRBJ2-7, is EAGVVQSPRYKIIEKKQPVAFWCNPISGHNTLYWYLQNLGQGPELLIRYENEEAVDDSQLPKDRFSAERLKGVDSTLKIQPAELGDSAVYLCASSPTGGHYEQYFGPGTRLTVT.

This rearrangement joins TRBV29-1 to TRBJ2-7, with TRBD2 matching 7 bases. The CDR3 is 14 amino acids. Germline CDR1 is SQVTM and CDR2 is ANQGSEA. With 4 bases clipped from V and 3 bases from J, the junction kept 9 bases outside the gene matches. The CDR3 protein is CSVGGGSSRYEQYF. The CDR3 DNA follows: TGCAGCGTTGGGGGCGGGAGTTCCCGCTACGAGCAGTACTTC.

The chain links TRBV7-2 to TRBJ2-7; no definite D call. With 3 bases removed from V and 2 bases from J, the gap between germline ends came to 8 bases. The CDR3 length is 13 residues. Germline V CDR1 and CDR2: SGHTA, FQGNSA. The CDR3 loop reads CASSFPSAYEQYF. For the CDR3, the DNA is TGTGCCAGCAGCTTCCCGTCTGCCTACGAGCAGTACTTC.

The rearrangement links TRBV5-8 to TRBJ1-1; 9 bases are a match to TRBD1. This CDR3 comprises 16 residues. V trimming: 4 bases; J trimming: 4 bases; junction bases outside the gene matches: 11. Per the germline V gene, CDR1 is SGHTS and CDR2 is YDEGEE. The CDR3 reads CASSAGQGWRTTEAFF. CDR3 DNA: TGTGCCAGCAGCGCAGGACAGGGGTGGAGGACCACTGAAGCTTTCTTT. Together with reference TRBV5-8 and TRBJ1-1, the CDR3 gives the full variable domain: EAGVTQSPTHLIKTRGQQATLRCSPISGHTSVYWYQQALGLGLQFLLWYDEGEERNRGNFPPRFSGRQFPNYSSELNVNALELEDSALYLCASSAGQGWRTTEAFFGQGTRLTVV.

This chain uses TRBV5-4 with TRBJ1-4; the D is unclear. Germline lookup yields CDR1 SGHNT and CDR2 YYREEE (reference sequence). The V end lost 3 bases, the J end lost 7 bases, and 22 bases lay between the germline ends. This CDR3 comprises 17 residues. CDR3 nucleotides: TGTGCCAGCAGCTCCTACGACCGCCGACTGCTAGGTGAAAAACTGTTTTTT. Its translation is CASSSYDRRLLGEKLFF.

The gene calls are TRBV28 and TRBJ1-1, with TRBD1 as a possible D gene (6 bases). The CDR3 has 15 amino acids. CDR1 MDHEN and CDR2 SYDVKM come from the germline V gene. V was trimmed by 1 base and J by 6 bases, leaving 15 bases between them. The CDR3 protein is CASSLSMTSGAEAFF. CDR3 bases: TGTGCCAGCAGTTTATCGATGACATCAGGGGCTGAAGCTTTCTTT. Supplemented by reference TRBV28 and TRBJ1-1, the full variable domain reads DVKVTQSSRYLVKRTGEKVFLECVQDMDHENMFWYRQDPGLGLRLIYFSYDVKMKEKGDIPEGYSVSREKKERFSLILESASTNQTSMYLCASSLSMTSGAEAFFGQGTRLTVV.

Comments on this clone: One junction end does not reproduce the germline sequence, and a read error may be involved. The chain is built from TRBV18 and TRBJ2-1; 13 nucleotides line up with TRBD2. Germline lookup yields CDR1 KGHSH and CDR2 LQKENI. The CDR3 covers 12 residues. CDR3 in amino acids: CASSPGLAGYIF. The DNA for the CDR3 is TGTGCCAGCTCACCGGGACTAGCGGGGTACATCTTC.

The genes are TRBV5-4 and TRBJ1-1; D may be TRBD1 (5 bases). V lost 4 bases to trimming and J lost 6 bases, with 19 bases between them. The CDR3 sequence is 15 residues long. Per the germline V gene, CDR1 is SGHNT and CDR2 is YYREEE (reference sequence). CDR3 residues: CASSTRDRGSPEAFF. The DNA of the CDR3 is TGTGCCAGCAGCACCAGGGACCGAGGAAGCCCTGAAGCTTTCTTT.

CDR3 amino acids: CASSLRGTSYEQYF. CDR3 nucleotide sequence: TGTGCCAGCAGCTTGCGGGGGACCTCCTACGAGCAGTACTTC. V is TRBV5-6 and J is TRBJ2-7, with a weak D call TRBD2 (6 bases). CDR3 length equals 14 residues. CDR1 and CDR2 (germline): SGHDT, YYEEEE. V dropped 1 base and J dropped 0 bases, with 8 bases sitting between them.

The CDR3 spells CASSVGSSGRLETQYF. CDR3 bases: TGTGCCAGCAGCGTAGGGTCCTCCGGACGGTTAGAGACCCAGTACTTC. The chain combines TRBV9 with TRBJ2-5; D remains unclear. The germline V gene has CDR1 SGDLS and CDR2 YYNGEE. The CDR3 has 16 amino acids. V was shortened by 0 bases and J by 4 bases, with 16 bases between the two germline ends.

In its sample, this clone was seen a few times. This chain uses TRBV6-5 with TRBJ1-4, with a weak D call TRBD1 (5 bases). The V gene lost 6 bases and the J gene lost 7 bases, with 15 bases spanning the gap. This CDR3 comprises 14 residues. CDR1 MNHEY and CDR2 SVGAGI come from the germline V gene. The CDR3 DNA reads as TGTGCCAGCAGAGCCAGGGAAAGGACTGAAAAACTGTTTTTT. It specifies CASRARERTEKLFF.

This clone was seen once. The chain joins TRBV7-9 to TRBJ1-2; D unresolved. Germline V lookup: CDR1 SEHNR, CDR2 FQNEAQ (reference sequence). Trimming pared 5 bases from V and 3 bases from J, leaving 13 bases between. The CDR3 totals 14 residues. CDR3 nucleotide sequence: TGTGCCAGCAGCGAAACGGGGTTGGACTATGGCTACACCTTC. This translates into CASSETGLDYGYTF.

CDR3 DNA: TGTGCCAGCAGCTTAAGAGGAACCACTCTGGGAAACACCATATATTTT. Translated: CASSLRGTTLGNTIYF. The genes are TRBV7-9 and TRBJ1-3; D gene ambiguous. CDR1 and CDR2 from the germline V gene are SEHNR and FQNEAQ (reference sequence). V lost 2 bases and J 4 bases, leaving 15 bases between the germline ends. The CDR3 contains 16 residues.

This chain connects TRBV19 to TRBJ2-7; 9 nucleotides match TRBD1. The CDR3 length is 17 residues. Trimming removed 1 base from V and 4 bases from J; junction bases left unmatched: 11. The germline CDR1 and CDR2 sequences are LNHDA and SQIVND (reference sequence). CDR3 sequence (DNA): TGTGCCAGTAGTATAGCAACGACCGGGACAGGGACTTACGAGCAGTACTTC. Translation gives CASSIATTGTGTYEQYF.

This sequence joins TRBV29-1 and TRBJ2-5; no reliable D call. CDR1 SQVTM and CDR2 ANQGSEA come from the germline V gene. The CDR3 sequence is 11 residues long. V was trimmed by 6 bases and J by 5 bases, leaving 10 bases between them. CDR3 protein: CSVTYLETQYF. CDR3 in DNA: TGCAGCGTGACTTACCTGGAGACCCAGTACTTC.

The chain is built from TRBV28 and TRBJ2-1; 7 bases match TRBD2. J lost 4 bases, V lost 4 bases, and 10 bases had no gene match. Germline V CDR1 and CDR2: MDHEN, SYDVKM. This CDR3 is 16 amino acids long. CDR3 bases: TGTGCCAGCAGTTCCAATCCGGGGGGTGATTACAATGAGCAGTTCTTC. Its translation is CASSSNPGGDYNEQFF.

The chain links TRBV28 to TRBJ2-2; D is ambiguous. The V end was cut by 5 bases, the J end by 3 bases, with 7 bases between. The CDR3 spans 13 residues. Per the germline V gene, CDR1 is MDHEN and CDR2 is SYDVKM. The CDR3 reads CASSPIDTGELFF. The CDR3 nucleotides are TGTGCCAGCAGTCCGATCGACACCGGGGAGCTGTTTTTT.

This chain connects TRBV11-2 to TRBJ1-5; TRBD1 matches at 8 bases. V was pared by 2 bases and J by 3 bases, with 6 bases of the junction left unmatched. Germline values: CDR1 SGHAT, CDR2 FQNNGV. CDR3 length: 16 amino acids. This CDR3 reads CASSLPDRVANQPQHF. The CDR3 bases are TGTGCCAGCAGCTTACCGGACAGGGTTGCCAATCAGCCCCAGCATTTT.

This chain links TRBV15 with TRBJ2-1; TRBD2 is a possible D gene (5 bases). The V end was cut by 6 bases, the J end by 2 bases, with 5 bases between. There are 12 residues in the CDR3. Germline V lookup: CDR1 LNHNV, CDR2 YYDKDF (reference sequence). CDR3 sequence reads: CATSSAYNEQFF. CDR3 in DNA: TGTGCCACCAGTAGCGCCTACAATGAGCAGTTCTTC.